This T cell receptor beta chain was captured by sequencing in a study of metastatic and nonmetastatic thyroid tumors. Study-wide background: Thyroid patients, malignant and benign, had repertoires compared across blood and tumor or nodule tissue. Broader study findings: It was reported that TCR beta diversity was significantly higher in malignant thyroid tumors than benign nodules, in blood and tumor.

No treatment had been given to any patient before thyroid surgery. In its sample, this clone was seen many times. Its specificity is not known. Study processing details: What underpinned the distant-metastasis classifier for papillary thyroid cancer was the set of CDR3 differences across clinicopathological groups. TCRdb re-clonotyped the PCR reads via MiXCR. The V and J calls come from TCRdb's annotation, not from the publication. The table lists approximately 35,000 clones, approximately 11% of them singletons. The CDR3 is made up of 16 amino acids. V trimming: 0 bases; J trimming: 5 bases; junction bases outside the gene matches: 6. Germline assignment: CDR1 MGHRA and CDR2 YSYEKL.

The chain uses TRBV4-1 and TRBJ2-5, with TRBD2 identical over 10 bases. The sequence came from a female donor with papillary thyroid cancer or a benign thyroid nodule (not recorded which). Some clones in this sample may be carry-over from other donors' samples. What was sequenced was blood. The CDR3 protein is CASSQDPPSGSETQYF. The CDR3 DNA is TGCGCCAGCAGCCAAGATCCCCCTAGCGGGAGTGAGACCCAGTACTTC.